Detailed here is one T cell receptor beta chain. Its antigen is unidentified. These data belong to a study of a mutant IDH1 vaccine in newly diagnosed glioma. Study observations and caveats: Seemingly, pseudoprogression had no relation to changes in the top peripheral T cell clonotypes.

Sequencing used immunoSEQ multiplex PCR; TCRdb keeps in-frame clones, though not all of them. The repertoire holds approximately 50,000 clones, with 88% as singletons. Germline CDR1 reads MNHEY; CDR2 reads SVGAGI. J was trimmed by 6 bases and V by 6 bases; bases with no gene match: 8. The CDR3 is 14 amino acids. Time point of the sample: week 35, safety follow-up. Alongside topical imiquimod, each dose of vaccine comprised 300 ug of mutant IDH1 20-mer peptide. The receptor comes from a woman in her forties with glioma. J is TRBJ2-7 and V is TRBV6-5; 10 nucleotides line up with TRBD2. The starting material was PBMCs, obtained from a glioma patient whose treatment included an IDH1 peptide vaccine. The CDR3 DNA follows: TGTGCCAGCAGCCCGGGAGCGGGGGGGCCCGAGCAGTACTTC. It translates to CASSPGAGGPEQYF.